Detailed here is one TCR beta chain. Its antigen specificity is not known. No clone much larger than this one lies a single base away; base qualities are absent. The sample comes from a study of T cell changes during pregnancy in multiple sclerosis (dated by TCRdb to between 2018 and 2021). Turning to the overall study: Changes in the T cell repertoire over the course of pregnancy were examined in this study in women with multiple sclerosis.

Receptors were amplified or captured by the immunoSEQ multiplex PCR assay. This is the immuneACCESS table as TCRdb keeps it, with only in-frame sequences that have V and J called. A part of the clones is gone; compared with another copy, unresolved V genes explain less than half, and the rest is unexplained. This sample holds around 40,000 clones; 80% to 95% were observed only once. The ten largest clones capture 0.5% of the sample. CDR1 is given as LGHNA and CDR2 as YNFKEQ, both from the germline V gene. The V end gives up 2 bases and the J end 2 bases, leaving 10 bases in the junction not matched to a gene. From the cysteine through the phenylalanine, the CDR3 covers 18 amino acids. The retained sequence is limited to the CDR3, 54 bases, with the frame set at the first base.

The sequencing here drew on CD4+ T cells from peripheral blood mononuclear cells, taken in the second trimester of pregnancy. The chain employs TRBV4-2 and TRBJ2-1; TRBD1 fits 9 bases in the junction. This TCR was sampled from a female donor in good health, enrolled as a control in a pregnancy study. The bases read TGTGCCAGCAGCCAAATCGTACCGGGACAGGGAGCCTACAATGAGCAGTTCTTC. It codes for CASSQIVPGQGAYNEQFF.